This T cell receptor (beta chain) was retrieved from a study of molecular identifiers for immune sequencing clone quantification. On the study more broadly: In replicates, the authors split RNA from about 20,000 or 100,000 naive CD8 cells five ways and sequenced four.

Between the trimmed V and J ends, which lost 5 bases and 4 bases, there was a span of 6 bases. This CDR3 region has 11 residues. Germline CDR1 DFQATT, CDR2 SNEGSKA (reference sequence). This clonotype was seen at least ten times. The antigen remains undetermined. Sorted cell numbers of roughly 17,000 to 1,000,000, with 10%, 30% or 50% RNA, served as input for naive CD8 libraries. The study, taken as a whole, reports: Clonotypes topping 20 RNA copies carried over 99% of effector molecules but under 1% of naive ones.

MiXCR was run by TCRdb on the PCR reads, yielding one entry per CDR3 protein. The table includes 550,000 to 750,000 distinct CDR3 sequences, less than 20% detected once. The sequenced material came from naive CD8+ T cells from blood, with Jurkat cell RNA spiked in. Subset meaning: FACS-sorted CD8+CD4-CCR7+CD45RA+ naive T cells. This chain links TRBV20-1 with TRBJ2-1; D uncertain. This clonotype originated in a human donor in good health. Some libraries in this study had Jurkat cell RNA spiked in. Written as DNA, the CDR3 is TGCAGTGCTCGTCTATACAATGAGCAGTTCTTC. Translation: CSARLYNEQFF.